This T cell receptor beta chain originates from a study of control samples from healthy donors and cancer patients. This clone was seen only once. Some clones are missing from TCRdb's copy, which holds only in-frame ones; the method was immunoSEQ multiplex PCR. In the table there are tens of thousands of clones, around 90% of which are singletons. Deletions cut 3 bases from V and 6 bases from J, with 10 bases between. The CDR3 is made up of 14 amino acids. CDR1 is SGHDT and CDR2 is YYEEEE in the germline V gene. Sequenced material: PBMCs. This clonotype originated in a woman in her 50s with colorectal cancer. The rearrangement joins TRBV5-6 to TRBJ1-6; D ambiguous. The CDR3 here is CASSSGVFNSPLHF. The CDR3 region has the DNA TGTGCCAGCAGCTCCGGAGTTTTTAATTCACCCCTCCACTTT. Complete variable domain (other parts from reference TRBV5-6 and TRBJ1-6): DAGVTQSPTHLIKTRGQQVTLRCSPKSGHDTVSWYQQALGQGPQFIFQYYEEEERQRGNFPDRFSGHQFPNYSSELNVNALLLGDSALYLCASSSGVFNSPLHFGNGTRLTVT.